A selection of T cell receptor beta chains follows, all from one sample in a study of patients and donors after allogeneic stem cell transplantation. TCRdb reprocessed the RT-PCR reads via MiXCR and lists one record per CDR3 protein. The repertoire holds over 350,000 distinct CDR3 sequences, with 16% as singletons. The sequenced sample consisted of blood, either unsorted or a sorted T cell fraction (not recorded which). The origin of the receptors is a human donor who was either an allogeneic HSCT recipient or a stem cell or donor lymphocyte infusion donor (not recorded which). It is not recorded whose cells these are; they may come from a transplant donor. Each CDR3 is given with its conserved first and last residue. D genes are given only for firm matches. Part of the rows lack a size; the others show once, few, many or a class for expanded clones.

>TRBJ2-3|.|TRBV7-9|TRBD2
TGTGCCAGCAGCTTAGGTGTAGCGGGGGTGGCAGATACGCAGTATTTT
CASSLGVAGVADTQYF
>TRBJ1-1|few|TRBV5-1|.
TGCGCCAGCAGCTTCAGCAACGGGATGAACACTGAAGCTTTCTTT
CASSFSNGMNTEAFF
>TRBJ2-1|few|TRBV24-1|TRBD1
TGTGCCACCAGTGACCACCAGACAGGGGGAGCAAATGAGCAGTTCTTC
CATSDHQTGGANEQFF
>TRBJ2-1|few|TRBV19|TRBD1
TGTGCCAGTAGTATTTTTGTCCGGACAGGGGTATCGGGGAATGAGCAGTTCTTC
CASSIFVRTGVSGNEQFF
>TRBJ1-4|.|TRBV18|.
TGTGCCAGCTCACCACCGACCACTAATGAAAAACTGTTTTTT
CASSPPTTNEKLFF
>TRBJ2-1|few|TRBV29-1|TRBD2
TGCAGCGTTGAGGGGCCGACTAGCGAGGCCTCCTACAATGAGCAGTTCTTC
CSVEGPTSEASYNEQFF
>TRBJ1-5|.|TRBV2|.
TGTGCCAGCAGTGAATTGCGGAATAGCAATCAGCCCCAGCATTTT
CASSELRNSNQPQHF
>TRBJ2-2|many|TRBV18|.
TGTGCCAGCTCACCAAGTACAGGACTCACCGGGGAGCTGTTTTTT
CASSPSTGLTGELFF
>TRBJ2-7|many|TRBV9|.
TGTGCCAGCAGCCCAGAGGGACCCCACGAGCAGTACTTC
CASSPEGPHEQYF
>TRBJ1-2|few|TRBV7-9|.
TGTGCCAGCAGCTTAGCAACGGTTCCTAACTATGGCTACACCTTC
CASSLATVPNYGYTF